A selection of T cell receptor beta chains follows, all from one sample in a study of cytomegalovirus exposure and HLA in healthy donors. The method was immunoSEQ multiplex PCR; TCRdb's version includes in-frame clones alone and lacks a portion of them. The sample lists under 150,000 clones, over 65% occurring once. Sequencing used PBMCs. These receptors all come from a male donor in good health and CMV-seronegative. Both conserved end residues are part of each CDR3. The order of the fields is CDR3 DNA, CDR3 protein, clone size, J gene, V gene, D gene. The D gene is left open where the match is weak. Where a row states a size, it is once, few, many or the class of an expanded clone; other rows omit it.

CDR3nt: TGTGCCAGCATAACGACTAGCGGGAGGGGTACAGATACGCAGTATTTT
CDR3aa: CASITTSGRGTDTQYF
abundance: NA
j_gene: TRBJ2-3
v_gene: TRBV27
d_gene: TRBD2

CDR3nt: TGTGCCAGCAAGTACTCCGGGGGGGTTGAAGCTTTCTTT
CDR3aa: CASKYSGGVEAFF
abundance: NA
j_gene: TRBJ1-1
v_gene: TRBV6-1
d_gene: NA

CDR3nt: TGTGCCAGCATTGGACAGGGGGCGGGAGAGCAGTACTTC
CDR3aa: CASIGQGAGEQYF
abundance: NA
j_gene: TRBJ2-7
v_gene: TRBV6-6
d_gene: TRBD1

CDR3nt: TGTGCCAGCAGCTCCTGGGAGGGAGCGGGAGTGGGCGAGCAGTACTTC
CDR3aa: CASSSWEGAGVGEQYF
abundance: few
j_gene: TRBJ2-7
v_gene: TRBV6-6
d_gene: TRBD2

CDR3nt: TGTGCCAGTAGTATAGATCATACAGGGGTAAGGAATGAGCAGTTCTTC
CDR3aa: CASSIDHTGVRNEQFF
abundance: NA
j_gene: TRBJ2-1
v_gene: TRBV19
d_gene: TRBD1

CDR3nt: TGTGCCAGCAACCTAATACTATCGGGAGAGCGGTTCTTC
CDR3aa: CASNLILSGERFF
abundance: once
j_gene: TRBJ2-1
v_gene: TRBV11-2
d_gene: NA

CDR3nt: TGTGCTAGTGGCCAGGCCCCAGGGGGCAGGTCCTACGAGCAGTACTTC
CDR3aa: CASGQAPGGRSYEQYF
abundance: NA
j_gene: TRBJ2-7
v_gene: TRBV12-5
d_gene: TRBD1

CDR3nt: TGTGCCAGCAACGGACAGGGTGTACGGAACGAGCAGTACTTC
CDR3aa: CASNGQGVRNEQYF
abundance: NA
j_gene: TRBJ2-7
v_gene: TRBV7-8
d_gene: TRBD1

CDR3nt: TGCGCCACAAGCCCCCCCGACCCCAGCGGGGCCTCCTACGAGCAGTACTTC
CDR3aa: CATSPPDPSGASYEQYF
abundance: NA
j_gene: TRBJ2-7
v_gene: TRBV10-2
d_gene: TRBD2

CDR3nt: TGTGCCAGCAGCCGGGCCGGGGAGGACTCTGGAAACACCATATATTTT
CDR3aa: CASSRAGEDSGNTIYF
abundance: NA
j_gene: TRBJ1-3
v_gene: TRBV7-9
d_gene: NA

CDR3nt: TGTGCCAGCTCAGAGGAGGGCTACACCTTC
CDR3aa: CASSEEGYTF
abundance: NA
j_gene: TRBJ1-2
v_gene: TRBV19
d_gene: NA

CDR3nt: TGTGCCAGCAGCTCAGGGGGCTCCCTCTACGAGCAGTACTTC
CDR3aa: CASSSGGSLYEQYF
abundance: NA
j_gene: TRBJ2-7
v_gene: TRBV9
d_gene: TRBD1

CDR3nt: TGCGCCAGCAGCGAAGGTGGGACTAGCGGACAACAAGAGACCCAGTACTTC
CDR3aa: CASSEGGTSGQQETQYF
abundance: NA
j_gene: TRBJ2-5
v_gene: TRBV5-1
d_gene: TRBD2

CDR3nt: TGTGCCAGTAGTATTGCCCCGGAGGGGACCCAGTACTTC
CDR3aa: CASSIAPEGTQYF
abundance: NA
j_gene: TRBJ2-5
v_gene: TRBV19
d_gene: NA

CDR3nt: TGTGCCAGCAGTTACTCGGAGGGGCATACGCAGTATTTT
CDR3aa: CASSYSEGHTQYF
abundance: few
j_gene: TRBJ2-3
v_gene: TRBV6-5
d_gene: NA

CDR3nt: TGTGCCACCAGCAGAGATCTAGCAGATGGCTACACCTTC
CDR3aa: CATSRDLADGYTF
abundance: NA
j_gene: TRBJ1-2
v_gene: TRBV15
d_gene: NA

CDR3nt: TGTGCCACCGGGGGGCCTTCAAGCTCCTACGAGCAGTACTTC
CDR3aa: CATGGPSSSYEQYF
abundance: NA
j_gene: TRBJ2-7
v_gene: TRBV10-3
d_gene: NA

CDR3nt: TGTGCCAGCAGCTTAGTCGGTCGCCATGGCTACACCTTC
CDR3aa: CASSLVGRHGYTF
abundance: NA
j_gene: TRBJ1-2
v_gene: TRBV7-9
d_gene: NA

CDR3nt: TGTGCCAGCAGTTTCCTAAACTCTGGGGCCAACGTCCTGACTTTC
CDR3aa: CASSFLNSGANVLTF
abundance: NA
j_gene: TRBJ2-6
v_gene: TRBV28
d_gene: NA

CDR3nt: TGTGCCAGCACCGATTACAGTCGGGAGAGCTTCTACAATGAGCAGTTCTTC
CDR3aa: CASTDYSRESFYNEQFF
abundance: NA
j_gene: TRBJ2-1
v_gene: TRBV11-2
d_gene: NA

CDR3nt: TGTGCCAGCAGCTTGCCCGGGGGCTATGGCTACACCTTC
CDR3aa: CASSLPGGYGYTF
abundance: NA
j_gene: TRBJ1-2
v_gene: TRBV5-8
d_gene: NA

CDR3nt: TGCGCCAGCAGCTTTAGCGGGAGATATACCGGGGAGCTGTTTTTT
CDR3aa: CASSFSGRYTGELFF
abundance: NA
j_gene: TRBJ2-2
v_gene: TRBV5-1
d_gene: TRBD2

CDR3nt: TGTGCCAGTAGTTCGCTGGGGACAGGGGGTGATGAAAAACTGTTTTTT
CDR3aa: CASSSLGTGGDEKLFF
abundance: few
j_gene: TRBJ1-4
v_gene: TRBV19
d_gene: TRBD1

CDR3nt: TGTGCCAGCAGCTTAGTCCGAGACAAAAGAAACGAGCAGTACTTC
CDR3aa: CASSLVRDKRNEQYF
abundance: NA
j_gene: TRBJ2-7
v_gene: TRBV7-2
d_gene: NA

CDR3nt: TGTGCCAGCCAAAGCAGGGGACCGATGGACAATGAGCAGTTCTTC
CDR3aa: CASQSRGPMDNEQFF
abundance: once
j_gene: TRBJ2-1
v_gene: TRBV19
d_gene: NA

CDR3nt: TGTGCCAGCAGCTTAACGAGGGCGGGAGCACGGACAGATACGCAGTATTTT
CDR3aa: CASSLTRAGARTDTQYF
abundance: NA
j_gene: TRBJ2-3
v_gene: TRBV7-3
d_gene: TRBD2